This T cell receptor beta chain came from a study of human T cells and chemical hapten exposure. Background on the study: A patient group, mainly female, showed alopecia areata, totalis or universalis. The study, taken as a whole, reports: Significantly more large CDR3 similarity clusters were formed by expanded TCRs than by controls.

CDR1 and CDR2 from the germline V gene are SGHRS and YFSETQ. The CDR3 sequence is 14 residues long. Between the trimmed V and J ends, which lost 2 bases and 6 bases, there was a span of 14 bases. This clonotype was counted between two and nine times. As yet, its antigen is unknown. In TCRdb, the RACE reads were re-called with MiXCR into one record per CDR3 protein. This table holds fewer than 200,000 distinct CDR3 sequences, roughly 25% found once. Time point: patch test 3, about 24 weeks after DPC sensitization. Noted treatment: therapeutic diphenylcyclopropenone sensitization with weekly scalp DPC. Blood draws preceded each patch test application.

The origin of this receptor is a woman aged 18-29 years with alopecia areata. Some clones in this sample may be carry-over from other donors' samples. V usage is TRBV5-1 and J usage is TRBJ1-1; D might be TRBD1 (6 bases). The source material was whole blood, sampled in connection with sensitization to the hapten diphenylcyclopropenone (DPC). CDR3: CASSFVTDSAEAFF. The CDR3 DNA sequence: TGCGCCAGCAGCTTCGTTACGGACAGCGCTGAAGCTTTCTTT.